The clone carrying this T cell receptor (beta chain) showed up many times. Its antigen is unknown. Template material for amplifying TCR beta CDR3 regions consisted of RNA transcripts. The TCR CDR3 first-round RT-PCR relied on the HTBI primer set. TCRdb reanalysed the multiplex PCR reads using MiXCR and keeps one entry per CDR3 protein. The sample holds 700,000 or so distinct CDR3 sequences, approximately 14% seen once. CDR3 length: 14 residues. V was pared by 10 bases and J by 1 base, with 15 bases between. The germline V gene encodes CDR1 MDHEN and CDR2 SYDVKM. The sample originates from a study of T cells in Graves' hyperthyroidism and ophthalmopathy. Background on the study: Peripheral blood was collected at initial diagnosis, before any treatment.

Uncontrolled infections, other autoimmune diseases, pregnancy or lactation led to exclusion of patients. More than 9.5 ml fresh peripheral blood yielded the PBMCs. Overall study findings and caveats: Expanded thyroid clonotypes (above 0.001) were mostly also found in blood.

V usage is TRBV28 and J usage is TRBJ2-3; D is perhaps TRBD2 (6 bases). The receptor comes from a woman in her forties or fifties with Graves' ophthalmopathy. Specimen: blood. The CDR3 loop is CATSGWGGTDTQYF. CDR3 DNA: TGTGCCACATCGGGTTGGGGGGGCACAGATACGCAGTATTTT.